This TCR beta chain was observed in a study of shared clonotypes between healthy human individuals. Overall study results and limits: Among non-shared clonotypes, generation probabilities were lower than among those shared by all four donors.

As regards this clone: The antigen remains unidentified.

The V gene lost 4 bases and the J gene lost 4 bases, with 16 bases spanning the gap. Germline CDR1 SGHAT, CDR2 FQNNGV. The CDR3 loop spans 16 amino acids. This table comes from immunoSEQ multiplex PCR, and its TCRdb copy is limited to in-frame clones, with some not included. The data contain fewer than 1.8 million clones, around 98.5% of them singletons. The sequence was collected from a man aged 30 to 39 in good health. The chain has TRBV11-2 and TRBJ2-2; D perhaps matches TRBD2 (6 bases). Sequencing used naive CD4+ T cells sorted from blood. Subset reported: CD45RA+ positively selected. The CDR3 DNA reads as TGTGCCAGCAGCTCCTCAGCCGGGACTCTCACCGGGGAGCTGTTTTTT. Its protein is CASSSSAGTLTGELFF.